Included here is one T cell receptor beta chain sequence, with context. These data belong to a study of blood T cell repertoires in COVID-19. Libraries were prepared by immunoSEQ multiplex PCR; TCRdb keeps only in-frame clonotypes and omits some of them. Counted here are some 110,000 clones, roughly 87% occurring once; the ten biggest clones make up 7.7%. Sequencing was performed on peripheral blood. The receptor was isolated from a human donor in a cohort sampled during active COVID-19.

Here the CDR3 DNA reads TGTGCCAGCAGCGTCACTAGCGGGGCCTACAATGAGCAGTTCTTC. Translated, it gives CASSVTSGAYNEQFF. This sequence joins TRBV7-2 and TRBJ2-1, with 10 bases lining up with TRBD2. CDR1 SGHTA and CDR2 FQGNSA come from the germline V gene. The CDR3 has 15 amino acids. V dropped 5 bases and J dropped 2; count of bases not matched to a gene: 3.